This T cell receptor beta chain was recovered during a study of T cell responses to AZD1222 COVID-19 vaccine. Study results and caveats: Sampling captured repertoires only after the peak T cell response. A reported finding is that nearly half of spike-specific TCRs target unmutated variant regions. Donors, mostly white British, included more females; clonal diversity was possibly underestimated.

Data came from immunoSEQ multiplex PCR; TCRdb stores just in-frame clones and leaves some out. Of 150,000 or so clones listed, 91% are singletons. Worth noting for this clone: Its specificity is unknown.

This clonotype originated in an adult in good health. This specimen consisted of peripheral blood, obtained on day 0 of AZD1222 vaccination.

As DNA, the CDR3 is TGTGCCAGCAGTCCCAGCTATGGCTACACCTTC. The encoded protein is CASSPSYGYTF. The rearrangement joins TRBV28 to TRBJ1-2; D uncertain. The length of the CDR3 is 11 residues. The V gene lost 5 bases and the J gene lost 4 bases, with 5 bases spanning the gap. Germline lookup yields CDR1 MDHEN and CDR2 SYDVKM.